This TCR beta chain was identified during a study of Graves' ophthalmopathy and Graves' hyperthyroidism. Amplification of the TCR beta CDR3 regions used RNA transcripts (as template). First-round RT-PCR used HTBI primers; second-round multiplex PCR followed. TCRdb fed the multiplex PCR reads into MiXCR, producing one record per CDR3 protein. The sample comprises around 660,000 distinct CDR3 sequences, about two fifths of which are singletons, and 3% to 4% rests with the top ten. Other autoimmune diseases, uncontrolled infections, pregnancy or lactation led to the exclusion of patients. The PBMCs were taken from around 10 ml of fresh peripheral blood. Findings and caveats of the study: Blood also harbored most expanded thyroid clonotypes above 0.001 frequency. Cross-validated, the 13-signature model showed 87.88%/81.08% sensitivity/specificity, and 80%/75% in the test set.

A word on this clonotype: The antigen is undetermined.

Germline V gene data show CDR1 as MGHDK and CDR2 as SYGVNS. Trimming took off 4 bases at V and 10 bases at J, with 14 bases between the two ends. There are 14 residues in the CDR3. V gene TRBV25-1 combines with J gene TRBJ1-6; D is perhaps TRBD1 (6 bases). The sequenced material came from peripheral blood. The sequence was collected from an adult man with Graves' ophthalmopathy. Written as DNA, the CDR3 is TGTGCCAGCAGTGCCCGGAAGGGGGACTCACCCCTCCACTTT. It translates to CASSARKGDSPLHF.